This T cell receptor (beta chain) was obtained from a study of OX40 agonist ivuxolimab in advanced cancers. Whole-study context: Ivuxolimab is a fully human IgG2 antibody that activates OX40 (CD134).

The repertoire was sequenced with immunoSEQ multiplex PCR; TCRdb's copy has only in-frame clones and lacks some. The sample lists around 86,000 clones; more than 75% were seen once. V was shortened by 7 bases and J by 4 bases, with 15 bases between the two germline ends. CDR3 length: 14 residues. Germline assignment: CDR1 SEHNR and CDR2 FQNEAQ (reference sequence). The chain links TRBV7-9 to TRBJ2-3, with D perhaps TRBD1 or TRBD2 (7 bases each). This TCR derives from an adult with an advanced solid tumor such as melanoma, head and neck, liver or kidney cancer. The starting material was CD4+ or CD8+ T cells sorted from blood, obtained in a trial of the OX40 agonist ivuxolimab. CDR3 protein: CASTQGGKADTQYF. For the CDR3, the DNA is TGTGCCAGCACCCAGGGGGGGAAGGCAGATACGCAGTATTTT. The full variable domain, in which reference TRBV7-9 and TRBJ2-3 provide the parts outside the CDR3, is DTGVSQNPRHKITKRGQNVTFRCDPISEHNRLYWYRQTLGQGPEFLTYFQNEAQLEKSRLLSDRFSAERPKGSFSTLEIQRTEQGDSAMYLCASTQGGKADTQYFGPGTRLTVL.